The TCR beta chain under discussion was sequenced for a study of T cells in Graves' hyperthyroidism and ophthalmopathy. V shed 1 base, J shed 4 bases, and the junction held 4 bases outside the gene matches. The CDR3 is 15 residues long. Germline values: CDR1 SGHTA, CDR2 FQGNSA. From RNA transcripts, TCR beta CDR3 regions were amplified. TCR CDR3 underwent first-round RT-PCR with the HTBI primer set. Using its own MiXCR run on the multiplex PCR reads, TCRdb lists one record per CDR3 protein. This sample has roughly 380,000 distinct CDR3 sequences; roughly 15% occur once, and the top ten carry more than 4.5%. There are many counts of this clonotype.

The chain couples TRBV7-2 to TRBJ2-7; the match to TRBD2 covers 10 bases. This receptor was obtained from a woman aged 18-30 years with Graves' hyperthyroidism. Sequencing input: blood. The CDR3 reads CASSLGTSGLYEQYF. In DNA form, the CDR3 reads TGTGCCAGCAGCTTAGGGACTAGCGGACTGTACGAGCAGTACTTC.